The rows below give T cell receptor beta chains drawn from one sample of a study of vaccination and CD4 T cells after COVID-19. From the PCR reads, TCRdb called clonotypes with MiXCR, one entry per CDR3 protein. This table has 15,000 to 20,000 distinct CDR3 sequences, around 61% appearing once. Antigen specificity for these receptors is unknown. Sequenced: CD4+ T cells from blood, cultured in vitro. These receptors originate from a human donor who had recovered from COVID-19. CDR3s include the opening cysteine and the closing phenylalanine or tryptophan. Fields, in order: clone size, D gene, V gene, J gene, CDR3 DNA, CDR3 protein. A D gene is named only where the DNA matches it firmly. For some rows the clone size is stated as once, few or many, or as a class when expanded; others skip it.

NA	TRBD2	TRBV20-1	TRBJ2-1	TGCAGTGCTAGACAGCTAGCGGTATCCTACAATGAGCAGTTCTTC	CSARQLAVSYNEQFF
once	NA	TRBV11-2	TRBJ1-2	TGTGCCAGCAGCCTGGGACTAGACTATGGCTACACCTTC	CASSLGLDYGYTF
NA	NA	TRBV24-1	TRBJ2-1	TGTGCCACCAGTTTTGGCTCAGGCAGCAATGAGCAGTTCTTC	CATSFGSGSNEQFF
NA	TRBD2	TRBV20-1	TRBJ2-3	TGCAGTGCTACTCCGGGGCTAGCGGGAGGGCCTAGAGATACGCAGTATTTT	CSATPGLAGGPRDTQYF
NA	TRBD1	TRBV6-1	TRBJ1-2	TGTGCCAGCAGCGCTCCTGGACAGGGGCGGAGAGACTACACCTTC	CASSAPGQGRRDYTF
few	TRBD2	TRBV7-2	TRBJ2-7	TGTGCCAGCAGCTTGGCGGGAGGGCCGTACGAGCAGTACTTC	CASSLAGGPYEQYF
NA	NA	TRBV7-2	TRBJ2-2	TGTGCCAGCAGCTTGTATGGCGGGACCTTCGCGAACACCGGGGAGCTGTTTTTT	CASSLYGGTFANTGELFF
few	NA	TRBV11-3	TRBJ2-5	TGTGCCAGCAGCTTTTTGGCAGGGGAGACCCAGTACTTC	CASSFLAGETQYF
NA	NA	TRBV20-1	TRBJ2-3	TGCAGTGCTAGAGATCCTACAGATACGCAGTATTTT	CSARDPTDTQYF
once	TRBD1	TRBV3-1	TRBJ2-7	TGTGCCAGCGGACGGACAGGGACCTACGAGCAGTACTTC	CASGRTGTYEQYF
once	NA	TRBV2	TRBJ2-7	TGTGCCAGCAAGTGGGATTCCTACGAGCAGTACTTC	CASKWDSYEQYF
few	TRBD1	TRBV2	TRBJ2-7	TGTGCCAGCCGGAGTGGACAGGGGGCCAACGAGCAGTACTTC	CASRSGQGANEQYF
NA	NA	TRBV10-1	TRBJ2-5	TGCGCCAGCAGTGAGGAAAAGGGAACCCTTCTGGAGACCCAGTACTTC	CASSEEKGTLLETQYF
NA	TRBD1	TRBV20-1	TRBJ1-1	TGCAGTGCTAAGGACAGGGGTTGGGGGGCTTTCTTT	CSAKDRGWGAFF
NA	NA	TRBV30	TRBJ1-2	TGTGCCTGGAGTCTATGGGGGCGCGGGGGCTACACCTTC	CAWSLWGRGGYTF
few	NA	TRBV15	TRBJ1-1	TGTGCCACCAGCAGGGTAGGCGCTGAAGCTTTCTTT	CATSRVGAEAFF
NA	TRBD1	TRBV19	TRBJ1-1	TGTGCCACAGGGACAGGGCGAAACACTGAAGCTTTCTTT	CATGTGRNTEAFF
few	TRBD1	TRBV5-1	TRBJ1-6	TGCGCCAGCAGCTTGGCCGGACAGGGTTATTCACCCCTCCACTTT	CASSLAGQGYSPLHF
once	TRBD2	TRBV6-2/TRBV6-3	TRBJ2-1	TGTGCCAGCAGTTACTCGACTAGCGGGAGGACCTCCTACAATGAGCAGTTCTTC	CASSYSTSGRTSYNEQFF
NA	TRBD2	TRBV24-1	TRBJ2-5	TGTGCCACCAGTCCGAGCGGGAGTAACCCCTGGGAGACCCAGTACTTC	CATSPSGSNPWETQYF
NA	TRBD1	TRBV28	TRBJ1-1	TGTGCCAGCAGTCCCGGGACAGATTTAAGGGCTGAAGCTTTCTTT	CASSPGTDLRAEAFF
NA	TRBD1	TRBV4-2	TRBJ1-2	TGTGCCAGCAGCCAGGGACAGGGGACAGCGAACTATGGCTACACCTTC	CASSQGQGTANYGYTF
NA	TRBD1	TRBV12-3/TRBV12-4	TRBJ1-5	TGTGCCAGCAGCCGGGGAGGGGGCGGGAATCAGCCCCAGCATTTT	CASSRGGGGNQPQHF
NA	TRBD1	TRBV2	TRBJ1-5	TGTGCCAGCAGGCAAGGGGGCTGGCAGCCCCAGCATTTT	CASRQGGWQPQHF
NA	TRBD2	TRBV10-1	TRBJ2-1	TGCGCCAGCAGTCCCTGGGGGACTAGCGGGAGTTGGAGCAATGAGCAGTTCTTC	CASSPWGTSGSWSNEQFF
NA	NA	TRBV28	TRBJ1-6	TGTGCCAGCAGGCCCCATAATTCACCCCTCCACTTT	CASRPHNSPLHF
NA	NA	TRBV7-9	TRBJ1-4	TGTGCCAGCAATGTTGGCGAAAAACTGTTTTTT	CASNVGEKLFF
NA	NA	TRBV11-3	TRBJ1-1	TGTGCCAGCAGCTTACAAGGCGGGAGGGGGGCTTTCTTT	CASSLQGGRGAFF
NA	NA	TRBV15	TRBJ1-2	TGTGCCACCAGCGGTGATACACAGGGACCCATTAACTATGGCTACACCTTC	CATSGDTQGPINYGYTF
NA	TRBD2	TRBV27	TRBJ2-7	TGTGCCAGCCGATTGGGACTAGCGGGAGGGGTAGGCTACGAGCAGTACTTC	CASRLGLAGGVGYEQYF
NA	TRBD1	TRBV27	TRBJ2-7	TGTGCCAGCAGAGACAGGGCTAGCTCCTACGAGCAGTACTTC	CASRDRASSYEQYF